Below, 18 T cell receptor beta chains from the same sample are listed, as sequenced in a study of shared clonotypes between healthy human individuals. Only in-frame clones appear in the TCRdb table, and some are missing; sequencing was by immunoSEQ multiplex PCR. This table has about 600,000 clones, around 97% appearing once. The sequenced sample consisted of naive CD4+ T cells sorted from blood. The sample's subset: CD45RA+ positively selected. These TCRs come from a woman aged 25-40 years in good health.

The CDR3 region has the DNA TGTGCCAGCAGTGAATATCGGGACAGGGGGCTTAATCAGCCCCAGCATTTT. Its protein is CASSEYRDRGLNQPQHF. The genes are TRBV6-1 and TRBJ1-5; 12 bases fit TRBD1. CDR3 length: 17 amino acids. The germline gives CDR1 MNHNS, CDR2 SASEGT. V lost 2 bases and J lost 4; bases outside the gene matches: 6.

The chain carries TRBV19 and TRBJ2-5; the D is unclear. Germline CDR1 reads LNHDA; CDR2 reads SQIVND (reference sequence). This CDR3 has 11 amino acids. Trimming removed 4 bases at V and 4 bases at J, with 4 bases between. The CDR3 DNA reads TGTGCCAGTAGTAATAGAGAGACCCAGTACTTC. It codes for CASSNRETQYF.

DNA of the CDR3: TGTGCCAGCAGCTCCCGACAGGGGGATATCTACGAGCAGTACTTC. It yields the protein CASSSRQGDIYEQYF. The chain links TRBV11-2 to TRBJ2-7, with 9 bases identical to TRBD1. The V gene's germline CDR1 is SGHAT and CDR2 FQNNGV. The CDR3 loop spans 15 amino acids. Trimming cost V 4 bases and J 3 bases; bases outside gene matches: 7.

The chain recombines TRBV10-1 with TRBJ2-1; 7 bases are shared with TRBD2. Germline-derived CDR1 and CDR2 are WNHNN and SYGVQD (reference sequence). This CDR3 is 16 amino acids long. Losses at the gene ends were 1 base for V and 3 bases for J; bases not matched to a gene: 6. CDR3 in DNA: TGCGCCAGCAGTGAGTTAGCGGGTACTTACTACAATGAGCAGTTCTTC. Translated, it gives CASSELAGTYYNEQFF.

This clone appeared once. This chain links TRBV2 with TRBJ2-4, with unresolved D. The CDR3 has 17 residues. CDR1 is SNHLY, CDR2 FYNNEI, per germline. Trimming left V 3 bases short and J 4 bases short, with 19 bases between. CDR3 DNA: TGTGCCAGCAGTGATAATAAGGGTATTAAGTCGAAAAACATTCAGTACTTC. This codes for CASSDNKGIKSKNIQYF.

Note on this clone: Other DNA sequences in this sample translate to the same CDR3. The V and J genes are TRBV18 and TRBJ1-5; no clear D. The CDR3 length is 14 residues. The germline gives CDR1 KGHSH, CDR2 LQKENI. The V and J ends lost 2 bases and 0 bases respectively, with 5 bases between them. The CDR3 DNA reads as TGTGCCAGCTCACCAGGGTATAGCAATCAGCCCCAGCATTTT. Amino acid sequence: CASSPGYSNQPQHF.

V is TRBV2 and J is TRBJ2-5, with 7 bases identical to TRBD1. The CDR3 sequence is 14 residues long. Germline trimming cut 5 bases from V and 2 bases from J; bases unmatched to any gene: 5. CDR1 SNHLY and CDR2 FYNNEI come from the germline V gene. This chain's CDR3 is CASSSQGPQETQYF. CDR3 in DNA: TGTGCCAGCAGTTCACAGGGGCCTCAAGAGACCCAGTACTTC.

In DNA form, the CDR3 reads TGCGCCAGCAGCCAAGATCCCCGCAGCGGGAGGAGGGACGAGCAGTACTTC. Translation gives CASSQDPRSGRRDEQYF. The chain uses TRBV4-1 and TRBJ2-7; the match to TRBD2 covers 9 bases. J gave up 5 bases and V 0 bases, and 11 bases lay outside the gene matches. Per the germline V gene, CDR1 is MGHRA and CDR2 is YSYEKL. CDR3 size: 17 residues.

This rearrangement joins TRBV19 to TRBJ2-3; TRBD1 might be the D (6 bases). The CDR3 is 14 residues long. The germline V and J ends were trimmed by 6 bases and 6 bases, with 16 bases remaining between them. The germline gives CDR1 LNHDA, CDR2 SQIVND (reference sequence). CDR3 in DNA: TGTGCCAGTAGGAAGGACAGTTCTTTGGATACGCAGTATTTT. Translating gives CASRKDSSLDTQYF. The variable domain in full, completed from reference TRBV19 and TRBJ2-3, reads DGGITQSPKYLFRKEGQNVTLSCEQNLNHDAMYWYRQDPGQGLRLIYYSQIVNDFQKGDIAEGYSVSREKKESFPLTVTSAQKNPTAFYLCASRKDSSLDTQYFGPGTRLTVL.

This chain joins TRBV6-6 and TRBJ2-7; no clear D gene. The germline V and J ends were trimmed by 6 bases and 5 bases, with 14 bases remaining between them. This CDR3 region has 13 residues. Germline loops: CDR1 MNHNY, CDR2 SVGAGI (reference sequence). The CDR3 spells CASRTWMDHEQYF. The DNA for the CDR3 is TGTGCCAGCAGAACCTGGATGGATCACGAGCAGTACTTC.

The genes are TRBV6-5 and TRBJ1-1, with no clear D. V was trimmed by 0 bases and J by 0 bases, leaving 8 bases between them. The CDR3 length is 15 residues. From germline, CDR1 is MNHEY and CDR2 SVGAGI. CDR3 coding DNA: TGTGCCAGCAGTTACTCTCGGGAGATGAACACTGAAGCTTTCTTT. Residues: CASSYSREMNTEAFF.

The rearrangement uses TRBV6-5 and TRBJ1-5; TRBD1 matches 8 bases. J gave up 7 bases and V 6 bases, and 8 bases lay outside the gene matches. The CDR3 sequence is 14 residues long. From germline, CDR1 is MNHEY and CDR2 SVGAGI. As DNA, the CDR3 is TGTGCCAGCAGCAGGACAGGGATCGGCCAGCCCCAGCATTTT. Amino acids: CASSRTGIGQPQHF.

The J gene is TRBJ1-2, the V gene TRBV2; TRBD1 matches 7 bases. The CDR3 is 14 amino acids. Trimming cost V 7 bases and J 0 bases; bases outside gene matches: 5. Germline CDR1 SNHLY, CDR2 FYNNEI. In DNA form, the CDR3 reads TGTGCCAGCACTATGGGACAGCCTAACTATGGCTACACCTTC. This sequence encodes CASTMGQPNYGYTF.

The chain is built from TRBV28 and TRBJ2-5, with D possibly matching TRBD1 (6 bases). The CDR3 loop spans 13 amino acids. V dropped 4 bases and J dropped 0 bases, with 6 bases sitting between them. Germline lookup yields CDR1 MDHEN and CDR2 SYDVKM. CDR3 nucleotide sequence: TGTGCCAGCAGTTGGGACAACCAAGAGACCCAGTACTTC. Encoded protein: CASSWDNQETQYF.

The rearrangement joins TRBV28 to TRBJ2-7; D may be TRBD2 (6 bases). Germline loops: CDR1 MDHEN, CDR2 SYDVKM. Trimming removed 3 bases from V and 5 bases from J, with 20 bases in between. The CDR3 length is 16 residues. CDR3 bases: TGTGCCAGCAGTTTTTTTGTGATGGGGGGAGAGGACGAGCAGTACTTC. It yields the protein CASSFFVMGGEDEQYF.

The chain employs TRBV18 and TRBJ2-2; D gene uncertain. V was cut by 5 bases and J by 0 bases, with 13 bases left in between. The germline V gene encodes CDR1 KGHSH and CDR2 LQKENI. CDR3 length equals 16 residues. The CDR3 nucleotides are TGTGCCAGCTCAACCTCAGAGGCAGCGAACACCGGGGAGCTGTTTTTT. This gives the protein CASSTSEAANTGELFF. Full variable domain (remainder filled in from reference TRBV18 and TRBJ2-2): NAGVMQNPRHLVRRRGQEARLRCSPMKGHSHVYWYRQLPEEGLKFMVYLQKENIIDESGMPKERFSAEFPKEGPSILRIQQVVRGDSAAYFCASSTSEAANTGELFFGEGSRLTVL.

The CDR3 region is CASSSQGNTEAFF. The DNA for the CDR3 is TGTGCCAGCAGTTCACAGGGGAACACTGAAGCTTTCTTT. The genes are TRBV6-5 and TRBJ1-1; the D gene is possibly TRBD1 (6 bases). The CDR3 extends over 13 amino acids. Trimming stripped 4 bases from V and 1 base from J, with 7 bases between. Looked up from germline, CDR1 is MNHEY and CDR2 is SVGAGI.

The chain is built from TRBV18 and TRBJ1-3; D remains unclear. The ends were cut back, 2 bases at V and 0 bases at J, with 11 bases in the middle. The CDR3 sequence is 16 residues long. Germline loops: CDR1 KGHSH, CDR2 LQKENI. CDR3 in amino acids: CASSPKKVLSGNTIYF. The CDR3, as DNA: TGTGCCAGCTCACCAAAAAAGGTCCTCTCTGGAAACACCATATATTTT. The full variable domain, completed using reference TRBV18 and TRBJ1-3, is NAGVMQNPRHLVRRRGQEARLRCSPMKGHSHVYWYRQLPEEGLKFMVYLQKENIIDESGMPKERFSAEFPKEGPSILRIQQVVRGDSAAYFCASSPKKVLSGNTIYFGEGSWLTVV.